This T cell receptor beta chain is drawn from a study of T cells after yellow fever vaccination (dated by TCRdb to about 2019). Broadly, across the study: Libraries from fractions with low cell numbers were prepared with the SMART-Seq v4 Ultra Low Input RNA kit. Two healthy male donors, one aged 18 to 30 and one aged 30 to 39 years, were included in the cohort. Bulk TCR alpha and beta repertoires were sequenced longitudinally to track T-cell clones before and after primary and booster YFV17D yellow fever vaccination. Blood samples were taken at several timepoints before and after primary and secondary immunization, and bulk PBMC replicates and cell subsets were isolated.

The sample's treatment or condition label is to be understood as: live attenuated yellow fever vaccine strain. At each blood-draw timepoint, two biological replicates of bulk PBMCs were obtained. A standard Ficoll-Paque protocol was used to isolate PBMCs from peripheral blood. RNA was extracted with TriZol from bulk PBMCs, CD4 and CD8 fractions, and dextramer-positive and dextramer-negative fractions. TCR cDNA was made using 5'RACE template switching, a step that added a universal primer site and unique molecular identifiers. Priming for cDNA synthesis came from both the TCR alpha and TCR beta constant segments. Two PCR steps were used to amplify libraries, with sample barcodes and sequencing adapters being added in the second step. Sequencing of the libraries was done on either Illumina HiSeq 2500 (2x100 bp) or NovaSeq (2x150 bp). Per the source publication's procedure: Demultiplexing of reads and collapsing into UMI consensus sequences were performed with MIGEC, and V(D)J alignment was carried out with MiXCR. Using edgeR on replicate PBMC samples, clonotypes were called vaccine-responding if FDR was below 0.01 and the log2 fold change was above 5 up to day 15. Each bulk clonotype received a CD4 or CD8 identity based on whether the sequenced CD4 or CD8 repertoire contained that clonotype at higher abundance. TCRdb itself trimmed the public reads at Q25 with fastp, ran MiXCR and retained productive beta chains. CDR3 protein duplicates are merged, each entry listing the most common genes and DNA. TCRdb's processing, not the study's, gives the V and J calls here. This sample is represented by 500,000 to 650,000 distinct CDR3 sequences; approximately 13% of them were singletons. Of the sample, more than 12% is held by the ten largest clones.

Paper-wide results and their limitations: Because only a couple of donors were included in the study, the extent to which the findings can be generalized is limited. A small share of clonotypes was detected in both CD4 and CD8 compartments, with the overlap likely arising from convergent recombination. Compared with the primary T-cell response, the secondary T-cell response was weaker but faster, peaking on day 5 rather than day 15. Because abundant contaminating clonotypes from the bulk population could be contained in FACS-sorted repertoires, computational filtering was required. After the booster, most clones that had expanded after primary vaccination were detected again (around 95% of CD4 and around nine tenths of CD8), suggesting broad maintenance of memory.

From a lookup of the germline V gene, CDR1 and CDR2 are SNHLY and FYNNEI. From the cysteine through the phenylalanine, the CDR3 covers 17 amino acids. The only DNA kept is the CDR3, 51 bases in frame from the first base. The V end gives up 7 bases and the J end 8 bases, leaving 20 bases in the junction not matched to a gene. This clonotype appeared a few times. Its antigen remains unidentified. No qualities accompany the bases; no much larger clone lies one base away. Here the chain combines TRBV2 and TRBJ2-1; TRBD2 fits 7 bases in the junction. The sample here was PBMCs, taken on the day of the yellow fever booster vaccination. The origin of this receptor is a man aged 25-45 years who received the YFV17D yellow fever vaccine. The CDR3 region has the sequence CASTERGREVIFDEQFF. The nucleotides read TGTGCCAGCACCGAGAGGGGACGGGAGGTTATTTTCGATGAGCAGTTCTTC.